This TCR beta chain comes out of a study of metastatic and nonmetastatic thyroid tumors. Study context: The authors compared repertoires across blood and tumor or nodule tissue from malignant and benign thyroid patients.

Points from the study as a whole: Reportedly, malignant thyroid tumors had significantly higher TCR beta diversity than benign nodules, in blood and tumor.

Through MiXCR, TCRdb re-clonotyped the PCR reads. Among 30,000 to 40,000 clones listed, approximately 13% were seen once. Each patient went into thyroid surgery without having received any treatment. Germline CDR1 and CDR2: MNHNS and SASEGT. The CDR3 is 14 amino acids. Trimming stripped 5 bases from V and 0 bases from J, with 9 bases between. In the case of this clone: Its antigen remains unknown.

The TCR comes from a female donor with papillary thyroid cancer or a benign thyroid nodule (not recorded which). Some clones in this sample may be carry-over from other donors' samples. The specimen sequenced was blood. J is TRBJ2-3 and V is TRBV6-1, with D possibly matching TRBD2 (6 bases). The CDR3 region has the DNA TGTGCCAGCAGTTCCGGGGGAAGCACAGATACGCAGTATTTT. It codes for CASSSGGSTDTQYF.